Listed below are T cell receptor beta chains from one sample, sequenced in a study of cytomegalovirus exposure and HLA in healthy donors. Here immunoSEQ multiplex PCR was the method, and the copy in TCRdb shows in-frame clones only, minus some. Here the sample spans some 110,000 clones, roughly 76% being singletons. Input material: PBMCs. Receptor source: a man in his fifties or sixties in good health and CMV-seropositive. Each CDR3 is given with its conserved first and last residue. D genes are given only for firm matches. Size tells how often a clone was seen (once, few, many) or the class of an expanded clone, and some rows leave it out.

clone_size j_call d_call v_call cdr3_nt cdr3_aa
NA TRBJ2-7 NA TRBV6-5 TGTGCCAGCAGTTCGGGTTCGTGGGGGCTTACCTACGAGCAGTACTTC CASSSGSWGLTYEQYF
NA TRBJ2-3 NA TRBV18 TGTGCCAGCTCGAGGACAGGCACAGATACGCAGTATTTT CASSRTGTDTQYF
NA TRBJ1-5 NA TRBV11-2 TGTGCCAGCAAAAACAGGAAGGAGGGTAGTGATCAGCCCCAGCATTTT CASKNRKEGSDQPQHF
NA TRBJ2-3 NA TRBV28 TGTGCCAGCAGTTTAGAACCTAAACCCACAGATACGCAGTATTTT CASSLEPKPTDTQYF
NA TRBJ2-1 NA TRBV4-1 TGCGCCAGCAGCCAAGGTGGCACTACTAGGAATGAGCAGTTCTTC CASSQGGTTRNEQFF
NA TRBJ2-1 TRBD1 TRBV11-3 TGTGCCAGCAGCACAGGGGGCTCCTACAATGAGCAGTTCTTC CASSTGGSYNEQFF
once TRBJ2-7 TRBD1 TRBV27 TGTGCCAGCAGTTCAACAGGGGCCTACGAGCAGTACTTC CASSSTGAYEQYF
few TRBJ1-1 TRBD1 TRBV5-4 TGTGCCAGCAGCCGCGGACAGGGCCTGAGGTCTGGTGAAGCTTTCTTT CASSRGQGLRSGEAFF
NA TRBJ1-1 TRBD1 TRBV5-1 TGCGCCAGCAGCTTCTCCGGGACAGGGGGGGACACTGAAGCTTTCTTT CASSFSGTGGDTEAFF
few TRBJ2-7 NA TRBV2 TGTGCCAGCAGCCCGGGACTCACGGCCACCTACGAGCAGTACTTC CASSPGLTATYEQYF
once TRBJ1-2 NA TRBV7-9 TGTGCCAGCAGCTCCGCGGATAGACAGCATGGCTACACCTTC CASSSADRQHGYTF
NA TRBJ2-7 TRBD1 TRBV2 TGTGCCAGCAAACCCGGGACAGCAGTCCCCTACGAGCAGTACTTC CASKPGTAVPYEQYF
NA TRBJ2-7 NA TRBV27 TGTGCCAGCAGTCCTTCACAGGGAATACTTACCTACGAGCAGTACTTC CASSPSQGILTYEQYF
few TRBJ2-1 TRBD1 TRBV28 TGTGCCAGCAGTGGGGGACAGGTCATCAATGAGCAGTTCTTC CASSGGQVINEQFF
NA TRBJ1-2 TRBD1 TRBV9 TGTGCCAGCAGCGGCGGGACAGGGGGCGACTATGGCTACACCTTC CASSGGTGGDYGYTF
once TRBJ2-7 NA TRBV19 TGTGCCAGTAGTCCCCGGGATGTGAGATCCTACGAGCAGTACTTC CASSPRDVRSYEQYF
NA TRBJ2-5 TRBD2 TRBV4-3 TGCGCCAGCAGCCAAGTGCTAGCGGGGCAACAGACCCAGTACTTC CASSQVLAGQQTQYF
NA TRBJ2-7 NA TRBV11-3 TGTGCCAGCACCGGGGGGGACAGGGACTCCTACGAGCAGTACTTC CASTGGDRDSYEQYF